The 21 T cell receptor beta chains below come from one sample, sequenced in a study of T cell repertoires in cytomegalovirus infection. One entry per CDR3 protein results from TCRdb running MiXCR on the reads. The sample includes fewer than 950,000 distinct CDR3 sequences, over 25% of them seen just once. These TCRs are of unknown antigen specificity. The material sequenced was cultured CD8+ T cells from PBMCs, taken from culture after CMV antigen stimulation. Receptors originate from a human donor in good health (CMV status not recorded). Some clones in this sample may be carry-over from other donors' samples.

The chain couples TRBV7-4 to TRBJ2-3; D might be TRBD2 (5 bases). Germline CDR1 and CDR2: SGHVT and SQSDAQ. The CDR3 totals 14 residues. V shed 11 bases and J shed 6 bases, with 21 bases lying between them. The CDR3 loop is CAPEEAGDLDTQYF. CDR3 DNA sequence: TGTGCCCCCGAAGAGGCGGGTGACTTGGATACGCAGTATTTT.

This clonotype was found a few times. The V gene is TRBV4-1, the J gene TRBJ2-3; 16 bases are a match to TRBD2. The CDR3 consists of 17 residues. After removal of 1 base from V and 10 bases from J, the junction contained 8 bases not matched to a gene. Germline V lookup: CDR1 MGHRA, CDR2 YSYEKL. This CDR3 reads CASSQAEGLAGGISQYF. The CDR3 DNA reads as TGCGCCAGCAGCCAAGCCGAGGGACTAGCGGGGGGGATATCGCAGTATTTT.

The V call is TRBV5-5, the J call TRBJ2-1; 12 bases map to TRBD2. Germline assignment: CDR1 SGHKS and CDR2 YYEKEE (reference sequence). Trimming removed 7 bases from V and 9 bases from J; junction bases left unmatched: 11. This CDR3 is built from 15 residues. CDR3 bases: TGTGCCAGCGGACCTAGCGGGGGGGCTAGGGGTGAGCAGTTCTTC. As protein: CASGPSGGARGEQFF.

This clonotype has only a few counts. The chain recombines TRBV27 with TRBJ2-1; 9 bases are shared with TRBD2. V was clipped by 7 bases and J by 0 bases; unmatched bases: 13. The CDR3 runs to 18 residues. Germline V gives CDR1 MNHEY, CDR2 SMNVEV (reference sequence). The CDR3 DNA is TGTGCCAGCACCGCTCTTAGCGGGGGTTACAGCTCCTACAATGAGCAGTTCTTC. Its translation is CASTALSGGYSSYNEQFF.

Turning to this clonotype: Just one base apart from a much larger clone, this may be a read error. The genes are TRBV7-3 and TRBJ2-7; 8 bases line up with TRBD1. The CDR3 consists of 17 residues. Germline CDR1 reads SGHTA; CDR2 reads FQGTGA. The CDR3 here is CTSTSRRGQDISYEQYF. The DNA of the CDR3 is TGTACCAGCACCTCTCGTCGGGGACAGGACATTTCCTACGAGCAGTACTTC.

This clonotype was observed a handful of times. The chain joins TRBV27 to TRBJ2-1; TRBD1 matches 7 bases. The ends lost 6 bases at V and 7 bases at J; junction bases unmatched: 6. The germline CDR1 and CDR2 sequences are MNHEY and SMNVEV (reference sequence). The CDR3 contains 13 residues. The CDR3, as DNA: TGTGCCAGCAGCACTACAGGGGTAAATGAGCAGTTCTTC. Protein sequence: CASSTTGVNEQFF.

This clonotype came up a few times. The chain recombines TRBV9 with TRBJ2-5, with D possibly TRBD2 on 5 matching bases. CDR1 and CDR2 (germline): SGDLS, YYNGEE. CDR3 length: 13 residues. The V end was cut by 3 bases, the J end by 2 bases, with 8 bases between. The CDR3 loop reads CASSADWQETQYF. CDR3 bases: TGTGCCAGCAGCGCGGACTGGCAAGAGACCCAGTACTTC.

In its sample, this clonotype was seen a few times. The chain carries TRBV5-6 and TRBJ1-2; D is possibly TRBD1 (5 bases). Trimming left V 0 bases short and J 8 bases short, with 17 bases between. The CDR3 totals 15 residues. The V gene's germline CDR1 is SGHDT and CDR2 YYEEEE. The CDR3 sequence: CASSLVWDLVGGYTF. In DNA, the CDR3 is TGTGCCAGCAGCTTGGTCTGGGACCTGGTAGGGGGCTACACCTTC.

The sample holds a few counts of this clonotype. V and J are TRBV9 and TRBJ1-1; the match to TRBD1 covers 10 bases. The germline V gene has CDR1 SGDLS and CDR2 YYNGEE. The CDR3 is 17 residues long. J gave up 5 bases and V 0 bases, and 10 bases lay outside the gene matches. The CDR3 is CASSVAPGTGEKTEAFF. The CDR3 region has the DNA TGTGCCAGCAGCGTAGCTCCCGGGACAGGGGAGAAGACTGAAGCTTTCTTT.

This clonotype was recorded at least ten times. The chain joins TRBV7-8 to TRBJ2-1, with 7 bases identical to TRBD2. Germline values: CDR1 SGHVS, CDR2 FQNEAQ. The CDR3 extends over 16 amino acids. V shed 1 base, J shed 1 base, and the junction held 4 bases outside the gene matches. The CDR3 protein is CASSLGSGDSYNEQFF. In nucleotides, the CDR3 is TGTGCCAGCAGCTTAGGCAGCGGGGATTCCTACAATGAGCAGTTCTTC.

With regard to this clonotype: A read error may produce the germline difference seen at one junction end. The chain links TRBV7-3 to TRBJ1-4; D is ambiguous. The CDR3 runs to 13 residues. Germline lookup yields CDR1 SGHTA and CDR2 FQGTGA. CDR3 sequence: CASSLQVNEKLLF. The CDR3 nucleotides read TGTGCCAGCAGCTTACAGGTTAATGAAAAACTGCTTTTT.

This clonotype was found many times. V and J are TRBV4-3 and TRBJ2-1, with D tentatively TRBD2 (5 bases). Germline V gene lookup returns CDR1 LGHNA and CDR2 YSLEER. V lost 6 bases and J 0 bases, leaving 9 bases between the germline ends. The CDR3 is 14 residues long. CDR3 amino acids: CASSGRSSYNEQFF. The CDR3 DNA is TGCGCCAGCAGTGGGAGAAGCTCCTACAATGAGCAGTTCTTC.

The chain links TRBV7-6 to TRBJ2-1, with D perhaps TRBD2 (6 bases). Germline CDR1 reads SGHVS; CDR2 reads FNYEAQ. CDR3 length: 15 residues. The V end lost 1 base, the J end lost 1 base, and 8 bases lay between the germline ends. CDR3 protein: CASSLDGRSYNEQFF. Here the CDR3 DNA reads TGTGCCAGCAGCTTAGACGGGAGATCCTACAATGAGCAGTTCTTC.

The chain recombines TRBV19 with TRBJ1-4; 9 bases align to TRBD1. This CDR3 comprises 18 residues. V was clipped by 3 bases and J by 4 bases; unmatched bases: 12. CDR1 is LNHDA, CDR2 SQIVND, per germline (reference sequence). CDR3 nucleotides: TGTGCCAGTAGTATCGTCCCGGGACAGGGTCCGGTTAATGAAAAACTGTTTTTT. As protein: CASSIVPGQGPVNEKLFF.

This chain uses TRBV6-5 with TRBJ2-6, with D possibly being TRBD1 (6 bases). The germline V gene encodes CDR1 MNHEY and CDR2 SVGAGI. This CDR3 is built from 18 residues. Trimming removed 8 bases from V and 0 bases from J, with 20 bases in between. The CDR3 DNA follows: TGTGCCAGCTGTGCCGGGACATGGACCCTCTCTGGGGCCAACGTCCTGACTTTC. Encoded protein: CASCAGTWTLSGANVLTF.

This clonotype was counted ten times or more. The chain is built from TRBV7-6 and TRBJ1-1; D unresolved. Germline V gene data show CDR1 as SGHVS and CDR2 as FNYEAQ. Trimming removed 4 bases from V and 0 bases from J, with 6 bases in between. The CDR3 has 13 amino acids. Written as DNA, the CDR3 is TGTGCCAGCAGCTCAAATCTGAACACTGAAGCTTTCTTT. Its protein product is CASSSNLNTEAFF.

In this sample, this clonotype turned up a few times. The rearrangement links TRBV6-1 to TRBJ2-7; D is ambiguous. Germline CDR1 and CDR2: MNHNS and SASEGT. The CDR3 is 15 residues long. Trimming took 0 bases from V and 2 from J, leaving 11 bases between them. Written as DNA, the CDR3 is TGTGCCAGCAGTGAAGCGCATGGTGGTACCTACGAGCAGTACTTC. This encodes CASSEAHGGTYEQYF.

V is TRBV5-5 and J is TRBJ2-1; possibly TRBD1 or TRBD2 for D (6 bases each). Germline lookup yields CDR1 SGHKS and CDR2 YYEKEE (reference sequence). V dropped 6 bases and J dropped 5 bases, with 18 bases sitting between them. The CDR3 consists of 15 residues. The CDR3: CASNLQEGDHNEQFF. CDR3 coding DNA: TGTGCCAGCAACTTACAGGAGGGGGATCACAATGAGCAGTTCTTC.

The genes are TRBV5-1 and TRBJ2-3; 10 bases are shared with TRBD2. J was trimmed by 0 bases and V by 5 bases; bases with no gene match: 3. The CDR3 spans 15 residues. Germline V lookup: CDR1 SGHRS, CDR2 YFSETQ. CDR3 in DNA: TGCGCCAGCAGGACTAGCGGGCAGAGCACAGATACGCAGTATTTT. Encoded protein: CASRTSGQSTDTQYF.

The chain links TRBV6-2 or TRBV6-3 to TRBJ2-2; weak D call: TRBD1 (5 bases). Germline V gene sequence: CDR1 MNHEY, CDR2 SVGEGT. This CDR3 is 14 amino acids long. Trimming took off 5 bases at V and 4 bases at J, with 11 bases between the two ends. The CDR3 nucleotides are TGTGCCAGCAGTGGGGCCGGGTTCACCGGGGAGCTGTTTTTT. This sequence encodes CASSGAGFTGELFF.

This clonotype was detected only a few times. The chain employs TRBV7-9 and TRBJ1-2, with TRBD1 matching over 10 bases. This CDR3 is built from 16 residues. Germline CDR1 reads SEHNR; CDR2 reads FQNEAQ (reference sequence). With 5 bases clipped from V and 8 bases from J, the junction kept 14 bases outside the gene matches. The CDR3 loop reads CASSPRQGAVTEGYTF. CDR3 DNA: TGTGCCAGCAGCCCAAGACAGGGGGCAGTGACAGAAGGCTACACCTTC.